This T cell receptor (beta chain) was sequenced for a study of cytomegalovirus exposure and HLA in healthy donors. Deletions cut 4 bases from V and 2 bases from J, with 6 bases between. The CDR3 has 12 amino acids. Germline CDR1 reads SGHRS; CDR2 reads YFSETQ. PCR employed 60 Vbeta and 13 Jbeta primers. The repertoire was sequenced with immunoSEQ multiplex PCR; TCRdb's copy has only in-frame clones and lacks some. Of 150,000 to 170,000 clones in the sample, 70% to 80% were seen once. The sequence was obtained from a woman in her thirties or forties in good health and CMV-seronegative. Sequencing was carried out using PBMCs. The J gene is TRBJ1-1, the V gene TRBV5-1; weak D call: TRBD1 (5 bases). CDR3 sequence: CASSRTNTEAFF. In nucleotides, the CDR3 is TGCGCCAGCAGCAGGACAAACACTGAAGCTTTCTTT.